This T cell receptor beta chain was profiled in a study of blood T cells in healthy people across ages. Study-wide results and caveats: Calculation of diversity from one million T cells yielded estimates considered to be underestimates. More naive CD4+ cells and higher diversity were found in long-lived than in aged donors.

The second PCR ran roughly 6 to 11 cycles with a sample-barcoded 5' primer and J-beta primers. A template-switch adaptor containing 12 random nucleotides labeled each cDNA molecule. Each sample provided no less than 2.5 million CDR3-containing paired-end reads. TCRdb reanalysed the 5' RACE reads using MiXCR and keeps one entry per CDR3 protein. This table holds hundreds of thousands of distinct CDR3 sequences, approximately 49% found once. About this clonotype itself: Its antigen is as yet unknown.

V was trimmed by 2 bases and J by 1 base, leaving 6 bases between them. CDR3 length: 14 residues. Germline loops: CDR1 LGHDT, CDR2 YNNKEL (reference sequence). Sample: blood. The chain couples TRBV3-1 to TRBJ2-4; D ambiguous. This TCR came from a man aged 25 to 40 in good health. This CDR3 is CASSQYGAKNIQYF. The CDR3 DNA follows: TGTGCCAGCAGCCAATACGGGGCCAAAAACATTCAGTACTTC. Full variable domain (outside the CDR3, taken from reference TRBV3-1 and TRBJ2-4): DTAVSQTPKYLVTQMGNDKSIKCEQNLGHDTMYWYKQDSKKFLKIMFSYNNKELIINETVPNRFSPKSPDKAHLNLHINSLELGDSAVYFCASSQYGAKNIQYFGAGTRLSVL.